This TCR beta chain was retrieved from a study of TIL therapy for anti-PD-1-resistant metastatic lung cancer. Across the study: Most patients had lung adenocarcinoma; a handful of tumors were EGFR-mutant, two ALK-rearranged; half smoked currently or formerly. Tumors carried a median about 1.4 non-synonymous mutations per megabase.

The sample's time point: pre-treatment sample, taken before nivolumab and TIL therapy. Sequencing used immunoSEQ v3. Profiling relied on immunoSEQ multiplex PCR, and the TCRdb table lists in-frame clones only, not all of them. The repertoire holds 20,000 to 25,000 clones, about two thirds seen once, with just under 2% in the top ten. Losses at the gene ends were 6 bases for V and 1 base for J; bases not matched to a gene: 4. The CDR3 is made up of 14 amino acids. CDR1 and CDR2 from the germline V gene are MNHEY and SMNVEV (reference sequence). The chain uses TRBV27 and TRBJ1-1; 8 positions match TRBD1. This specimen was blood, taken at baseline. The source is a person between 25 and 80 years old with non-small cell lung cancer. CDR3 protein: CASRAGTGNTEAFF. DNA for the CDR3: TGTGCCAGCAGGGCCGGGACAGGGAACACTGAAGCTTTCTTT.